Below are 30 T cell receptor beta chains sequenced from a single sample in a study of blood T cells in healthy people across ages. With a J-beta primer mix and a sample-barcoded 5' primer, a second PCR ran about 6 to 11 cycles. In TCRdb, the 5' RACE reads were re-called with MiXCR into one record per CDR3 protein. Of roughly 1 million distinct CDR3 sequences listed, approximately 26% are singletons. The data also belong to a second study, concerning T cells of mothers and their children.

Sequences were obtained from blood. The receptors originated from a girl aged 2 to 9 in good health.

The rearrangement uses TRBV7-9 and TRBJ2-4; 11 nucleotides align to TRBD1. V shed 4 bases, J shed 3 bases, and the junction held 11 bases outside the gene matches. This CDR3 region has 18 residues. Germline values: CDR1 SEHNR, CDR2 FQNEAQ (reference sequence). The CDR3, as DNA: TGTGCCAGCAGCTCGGGGACAGGGGGACAAATCTTCAAAAACATTCAGTACTTC. This translates into CASSSGTGGQIFKNIQYF.

The chain links TRBV20-1 to TRBJ2-5; possibly TRBD2 for D (6 bases). The end of the DNA is better explained by TRBJ2-1, so the J call may be wrong. The CDR3 spans 16 residues. Germline CDR1 reads DFQATT; CDR2 reads SNEGSKA (reference sequence). CDR3 amino acids: CSARDQVGGTYNEQFF. CDR3 in DNA: TGCAGTGCTAGAGATCAGGTTGGGGGGACCTACAATGAGCAGTTCTTC.

CDR3 DNA: TGTGCCAGCAGCCCAGGGACAGGGTGGAATGAGCAGTTCTTC. Translation gives CASSPGTGWNEQFF. This sequence joins TRBV7-3 and TRBJ2-5, with 9 bases that match TRBD1. With the DNA end fitting TRBJ2-1 better, the J assignment may be wrong. The V gene's germline CDR1 is SGHTA and CDR2 FQGTGA. The CDR3 has 14 amino acids.

The rearrangement uses TRBV7-9 and TRBJ2-5; tentative D call: TRBD2 (6 bases). The length of the CDR3 is 14 residues. Germline loops: CDR1 SEHNR, CDR2 FQNEAQ (reference sequence). The germline V and J ends were trimmed by 5 bases and 5 bases, with 15 bases remaining between them. The CDR3: CASSLGGLVETQYF. CDR3 DNA sequence: TGTGCCAGCAGCCTCGGGGGACTGGTGGAGACCCAGTACTTC.

The rearrangement uses TRBV27 and TRBJ1-5; D is perhaps TRBD1 (5 bases). V lost 3 bases and J 5 bases, leaving 11 bases between the germline ends. This CDR3 is 14 amino acids long. The germline V gene encodes CDR1 MNHEY and CDR2 SMNVEV (reference sequence). CDR3 region: CASSLGQEDQPQHF. The DNA of the CDR3 is TGTGCCAGCAGTTTGGGGCAGGAGGATCAGCCCCAGCATTTT.

V usage is TRBV4-3 and J usage is TRBJ2-7; 8 bases are shared with TRBD2. Germline values: CDR1 LGHNA, CDR2 YSLEER. V lost 3 bases to trimming and J lost 6 bases; unmatched junction nucleotides: 10. The CDR3 is made up of 15 amino acids. The CDR3 spells CASSHLPGLESEQYF. The CDR3 nucleotides are TGCGCCAGCAGCCACCTTCCGGGACTAGAATCCGAGCAGTACTTC.

The chain employs TRBV28 and TRBJ2-5; maybe TRBD2 (7 bases). The CDR3 length is 14 residues. Germline CDR1 reads MDHEN; CDR2 reads SYDVKM. The V end was cut by 4 bases, the J end by 6 bases, with 15 bases between. The CDR3 DNA is TGTGCCAGCAGTTCGAGGGGGGGTCAACAGACCCAGTACTTC. Encoded protein: CASSSRGGQQTQYF.

The chain employs TRBV12-3 or TRBV12-4 and TRBJ2-5, with 9 bases matching TRBD2. The CDR3 loop spans 16 amino acids. J lost 7 bases, V lost 6 bases, and 15 bases had no gene match. The CDR3 bases are TGTGCCAGCAGCCGAACCGGGGCGGGGGGGATCGGGACCCAGTACTTC. Translated, it gives CASSRTGAGGIGTQYF.

The chain links TRBV10-3 to TRBJ1-5; no clear D. Per germline, CDR1 ENHRY and CDR2 SYGVKD. V gave up 0 bases and J gave up 0 bases, with 6 bases separating them. This CDR3 region has 15 residues. In DNA, the CDR3 is TGTGCCATCAGTGAGTCCCCGCTTAGCAATCAGCCCCAGCATTTT. Its protein product is CAISESPLSNQPQHF.

The chain employs TRBV6-4 and TRBJ1-5; no definite D call. The CDR3 length is 16 residues. The germline CDR1 and CDR2 sequences are MRHNA and SNTAGT. V dropped 6 bases and J dropped 3 bases, with 18 bases sitting between them. The CDR3 reads CASSRPRADLNQPQHF. CDR3 bases: TGTGCCAGCAGCCGACCGAGGGCGGACCTCAATCAGCCCCAGCATTTT.

In this sample, this clonotype turned up a few times. This rearrangement joins TRBV4-1 to TRBJ2-2; D uncertain. V dropped 0 bases and J dropped 4 bases, with 9 bases sitting between them. Germline V gives CDR1 MGHRA, CDR2 YSYEKL. CDR3 length: 15 amino acids. CDR3 coding DNA: TGCGCCAGCAGCCAAGAGTTCACGGGCACCGGGGAGCTGTTTTTT. Translation gives CASSQEFTGTGELFF.

The rearrangement joins TRBV29-1 to TRBJ2-3; D unresolved. Trimming left V 1 base short and J 5 bases short, with 10 bases between. The CDR3 sequence is 13 residues long. CDR1 and CDR2 from the germline V gene are SQVTM and ANQGSEA. The CDR3 reads CSVEGIAVDTQYF. As DNA, the CDR3 is TGCAGCGTTGAAGGTATAGCTGTAGATACGCAGTATTTT.

V and J are TRBV5-1 and TRBJ2-7; 10 bases are a match to TRBD2. The end of the DNA is better explained by TRBJ2-1, so the J call may be wrong. Germline CDR1 reads SGHRS; CDR2 reads YFSETQ. The CDR3 length is 18 residues. The CDR3 DNA follows: TGCGCCAGCAGCTTGGCGGTAGCGGGAGGCAGATTCTACAATGAGCAGTTCTTC. Its translation is CASSLAVAGGRFYNEQFF.

The rearrangement uses TRBV20-1 and TRBJ1-5, with 8 bases identical to TRBD1. The CDR3 has 14 residues. With V trimmed by 6 bases and J by 5 bases, 9 bases remained unmatched. In germline, CDR1 is DFQATT, CDR2 SNEGSKA (reference sequence). CDR3 sequence (DNA): TGCAGTGCCAGGGGCAGGGGGCCATATCAGCCCCAGCATTTT. As protein: CSARGRGPYQPQHF.

This clonotype was counted between two and nine times. The gene calls are TRBV29-1 and TRBJ1-2, with no clear D. From germline, CDR1 is SQVTM and CDR2 ANQGSEA. The germline V and J ends were trimmed by 7 bases and 3 bases, with 9 bases remaining between them. This CDR3 is built from 11 residues. This CDR3 reads CSAYADYGYTF. CDR3 DNA sequence: TGCAGCGCCTATGCGGACTATGGCTACACCTTC.

The sample holds a few counts of this clonotype. The chain has TRBV7-9 and TRBJ2-7; 8 bases agree with TRBD1. The J call may be in error: the DNA end matches TRBJ2-5 better. The CDR3 is 15 amino acids. Germline CDR1 is SEHNR and CDR2 is FQNEAQ (reference sequence). The CDR3 nucleotides read TGTGCCAGCAGCTATACACAGGGGGGAGGAGAGACCCAGTACTTC. This codes for CASSYTQGGGETQYF.

Ten or more counts support this clonotype. V and J are TRBV28 and TRBJ1-5; no clear D. Germline V gene sequence: CDR1 MDHEN, CDR2 SYDVKM. Trimming cost V 5 bases and J 7 bases, with 9 bases left between them. The CDR3 is made up of 12 amino acids. CDR3 residues: CASSPPGQPQHF. The DNA for the CDR3 is TGTGCCAGCAGTCCACCGGGGCAGCCCCAGCATTTT.

The chain employs TRBV4-2 and TRBJ1-1; tentative D call: TRBD1 (6 bases). V lost 0 bases, J lost 11 bases, and 16 bases lay in between. Per the germline V gene, CDR1 is LGHNA and CDR2 is YNFKEQ. CDR3 size: 14 residues. Here the CDR3 DNA reads TGTGCCAGCAGCCAAGACCTGAGTACAGGGAGCGCTTTCTTT. Translation gives CASSQDLSTGSAFF.

The V and J genes are TRBV27 and TRBJ2-5; TRBD1 might be the D (6 bases). CDR1 MNHEY and CDR2 SMNVEV come from the germline V gene (reference sequence). V lost 8 bases, J lost 4 bases, and 17 bases lay in between. This CDR3 region has 14 residues. DNA for the CDR3: TGTGCCAGCGCCTGGGGCAGGGGAGCAGAGACCCAGTACTTC. Translated: CASAWGRGAETQYF.

This clonotype was seen repeatedly, ten times or more. The chain is built from TRBV4-1 and TRBJ2-7; D not certain. CDR1 and CDR2 (germline): MGHRA, YSYEKL. Trimming removed 6 bases from V and 4 bases from J, with 16 bases in between. CDR3 length: 14 residues. The CDR3 DNA is TGCGCCAGCAGTCCCGGGTCGGATTTTTACGAGCAGTACTTC. It encodes CASSPGSDFYEQYF.

The chain joins TRBV20-1 to TRBJ2-3, with 11 bases matching TRBD1. The V and J ends lost 6 bases and 5 bases, in that order; junction bases with no gene match: 16. Germline V gene lookup returns CDR1 DFQATT and CDR2 SNEGSKA (reference sequence). The CDR3 runs to 17 residues. The CDR3 is CSATILRGQGEEDTQYF. In nucleotides, the CDR3 is TGCAGTGCCACAATACTTAGGGGACAGGGGGAAGAAGATACGCAGTATTTT.

The chain uses TRBV12-3 or TRBV12-4 and TRBJ2-1; D perhaps matches TRBD2 (5 bases). CDR3 length: 17 amino acids. With 6 bases removed from V and 1 base from J, the gap between germline ends came to 19 bases. CDR3 protein: CASRRSLGERSYNEQFF. The DNA of the CDR3 is TGTGCCAGCAGACGATCCCTTGGGGAGCGATCCTACAATGAGCAGTTCTTC.

There are a few counts of this clonotype. V gene TRBV5-6 combines with J gene TRBJ1-2, with D hard to call. Trimming took off 0 bases at V and 4 bases at J, with 13 bases between the two ends. CDR1 is SGHDT, CDR2 YYEEEE, per germline. The CDR3 has 15 amino acids. This CDR3 is CASSLDPKGRYGYTF. The CDR3 nucleotides are TGTGCCAGCAGCTTGGACCCAAAAGGGCGCTATGGCTACACCTTC. Together with reference TRBV5-6 and TRBJ1-2, the CDR3 gives the full variable domain: DAGVTQSPTHLIKTRGQQVTLRCSPKSGHDTVSWYQQALGQGPQFIFQYYEEEERQRGNFPDRFSGHQFPNYSSELNVNALLLGDSALYLCASSLDPKGRYGYTFGSGTRLTVV.

This chain's CDR3 is CASSISRVYEQYF. CDR3 nucleotide sequence: TGCGCCAGCAGCATATCCAGGGTTTACGAGCAGTACTTC. The V call is TRBV4-1, the J call TRBJ2-7; possibly TRBD1 for D (5 bases). V lost 5 bases, J lost 4 bases, and 12 bases lay in between. CDR3 size: 13 residues. The germline V gene encodes CDR1 MGHRA and CDR2 YSYEKL.

V gene TRBV7-9 combines with J gene TRBJ2-1; 8 nucleotides match TRBD2. Germline V gene lookup returns CDR1 SEHNR and CDR2 FQNEAQ (reference sequence). With 5 bases clipped from V and 0 bases from J, the junction kept 6 bases outside the gene matches. The CDR3 is 16 amino acids. DNA for the CDR3: TGTGCCAGCAGCAAAAGAAGCGGGAGCTCCTACAATGAGCAGTTCTTC. Its protein is CASSKRSGSSYNEQFF.

The gene calls are TRBV7-2 and TRBJ2-5; 15 bases agree with TRBD2. The J call could be wrong; TRBJ2-7 is a better fit for the DNA end. There are 17 residues in the CDR3. In germline, CDR1 is SGHTA, CDR2 FQGNSA. CDR3 DNA sequence: TGTGCCAGCAGCAATTATCCGGGACTAGCGGGAGGTGTCGAGCAGTACTTC. Its translation: CASSNYPGLAGGVEQYF.

This clonotype appeared a few times. This chain connects TRBV20-1 to TRBJ2-1, with D uncertain. Trimming stripped 4 bases from V and 0 bases from J, with 10 bases between. The germline V gene has CDR1 DFQATT and CDR2 SNEGSKA (reference sequence). This CDR3 spans 14 amino acids. CDR3 sequence: CSATPSSSYNEQFF. In nucleotides, the CDR3 is TGCAGTGCTACCCCTTCGAGCTCCTACAATGAGCAGTTCTTC.

The chain is built from TRBV7-6 and TRBJ2-2, with no clear D. The germline V gene encodes CDR1 SGHVS and CDR2 FNYEAQ. V lost 1 base and J lost 4, with 7 bases in between. The CDR3 extends over 14 amino acids. The CDR3 reads CASSLGRVTGELFF. The DNA of the CDR3 is TGTGCCAGCAGCTTAGGCCGGGTCACCGGGGAGCTGTTTTTT.

Worth noting for this clonotype: The junction does not match germline at one end; this may be a read error. J is TRBJ1-1 and V is TRBV15; TRBD1 might be the D (6 bases). Germline V CDR1 and CDR2: LNHNV, YYDKDF (reference sequence). This CDR3 is 15 amino acids long. The CDR3 loop is CAASREGGALTEAFF. CDR3 in DNA: TGTGCCGCCAGCAGAGAGGGGGGGGCGCTAACTGAAGCTTTCTTT.

The rearrangement joins TRBV5-1 to TRBJ2-7; TRBD1 matches at 9 bases. Germline values: CDR1 SGHRS, CDR2 YFSETQ. Losses at the gene ends were 0 bases for V and 7 bases for J; bases not matched to a gene: 11. The CDR3 is made up of 16 amino acids. This CDR3 reads CASSLGSDRGAKEQYF. CDR3 coding DNA: TGCGCCAGCAGCTTGGGGTCGGACAGGGGTGCGAAAGAGCAGTACTTC.